A selection of T cell receptor beta chains follows, all from one sample in a study of CD8 T cells in Susac syndrome. MiXCR, run by TCRdb on the immunoSEQ multiplex PCR reads, gives a single entry per CDR3 protein. The sample yields 150,000 to 200,000 distinct CDR3 sequences, approximately 96% seen once. Sample: CD8+ T cells from PBMCs. All receptors derive from a human donor with multiple sclerosis. Both conserved end residues are part of each CDR3. A D gene is named only where the DNA matches it firmly.

d_call | j_call | v_call | cdr3_nt | cdr3_aa
TRBD2 | TRBJ2-3 | TRBV7-9 | TGTGCCAGCAGCCGGGGGGTCGACCTCACAGATACGCAGTATTTT | CASSRGVDLTDTQYF
TRBD2 | TRBJ2-7 | TRBV28 | TGTGCCAGCAGTGAAGCCGGGACTAGTGGCGAGCAGTACTTC | CASSEAGTSGEQYF
TRBD1 | TRBJ1-2 | TRBV5-6 | TGTGCCAGCAGATCCGGGACAGGGGTCTATGGCTACACCTTC | CASRSGTGVYGYTF
. | TRBJ1-2 | TRBV9 | TGTGCCAGCAGCGTAGACCAGATCTATGGCTACACCTTC | CASSVDQIYGYTF
. | TRBJ2-6 | TRBV11-1 | TGTGCCAGCAGCTTGAACAGAAATTCCAGGGACTCCCCGGGTGGGGCCAACGTCCTGACTTTC | CASSLNRNSRDSPGGANVLTF
. | TRBJ2-1 | TRBV10-3 | TGTGCCATCAGTGAGCACCCCGGGACCATGAACAATGAGCAGTTCTTC | CAISEHPGTMNNEQFF
TRBD1 | TRBJ2-7 | TRBV18 | TGTGCCAGCTCACCAGAGGGGACAGGGATCGACGAGCAGTACTTC | CASSPEGTGIDEQYF
. | TRBJ2-7 | TRBV6-6 | TGTGCCAGCCTGTTTCTTGGGGGAGCGGGCGAGCAGTACTTC | CASLFLGGAGEQYF
. | TRBJ2-4 | TRBV12-3/TRBV12-4 | TGTGCCAGCAGCCACCTCGGGCGGGACAAGGACATTCAGTACTTC | CASSHLGRDKDIQYF
. | TRBJ1-1 | TRBV9 | TGTGCCAGCGGAAACCCCGCAAGGAACACTGAAGCTTTCTTT | CASGNPARNTEAFF
TRBD2 | TRBJ2-3 | TRBV10-3 | TGTGCCATGGGGGAGCGGGGGCCGCTAGGCACAGATACGCAGTATTTT | CAMGERGPLGTDTQYF
. | TRBJ2-2 | TRBV6-6 | TGTGCCAGCAGGGACATTGGCACCGGGGAGCTGTTTTTT | CASRDIGTGELFF
. | TRBJ1-1 | TRBV20-1 | TGCAGTGCTAGAGAAAATATGGAGCGTAACACTGAAGCTTTCTTT | CSARENMERNTEAFF
. | TRBJ2-5 | TRBV27 | TGTGCCAGCAGTTTAGGGTCCGCGGGGACCCAGTACTTC | CASSLGSAGTQYF
. | TRBJ1-1 | TRBV13 | TGTGCCAGCAGCACCAACAGGGTACGGGGGACTGAAGCTTTCTTT | CASSTNRVRGTEAFF
. | TRBJ1-5 | TRBV25-1 | TGTGCCAGCAGTGAAGGGCAGATCAATCAGCCCCAGCATTTT | CASSEGQINQPQHF